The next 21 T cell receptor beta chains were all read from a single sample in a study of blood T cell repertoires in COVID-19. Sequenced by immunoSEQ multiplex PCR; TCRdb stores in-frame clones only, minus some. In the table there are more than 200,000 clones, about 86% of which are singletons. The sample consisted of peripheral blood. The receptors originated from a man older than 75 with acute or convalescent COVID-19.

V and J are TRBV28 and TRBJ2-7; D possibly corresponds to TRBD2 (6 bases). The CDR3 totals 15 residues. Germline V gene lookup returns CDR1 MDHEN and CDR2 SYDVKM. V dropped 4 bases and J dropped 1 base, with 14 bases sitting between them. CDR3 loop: CASSSGGQSSYEQYF. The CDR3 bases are TGTGCCAGCAGTTCCGGGGGTCAGTCTTCCTACGAGCAGTACTTC.

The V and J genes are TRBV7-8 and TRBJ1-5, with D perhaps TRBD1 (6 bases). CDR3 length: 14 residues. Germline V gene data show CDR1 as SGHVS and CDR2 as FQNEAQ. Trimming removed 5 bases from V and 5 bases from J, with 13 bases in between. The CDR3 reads CASSGGPGYQPQHF. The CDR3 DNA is TGTGCCAGCAGCGGGGGCCCAGGTTATCAGCCCCAGCATTTT.

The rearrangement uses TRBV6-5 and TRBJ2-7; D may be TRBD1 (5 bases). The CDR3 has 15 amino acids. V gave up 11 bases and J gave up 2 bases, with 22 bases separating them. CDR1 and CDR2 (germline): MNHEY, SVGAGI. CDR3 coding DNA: TGTGCCTCGACCCCCAGGGCCCCCTTCCCCTACGAGCAGTACTTC. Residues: CASTPRAPFPYEQYF.

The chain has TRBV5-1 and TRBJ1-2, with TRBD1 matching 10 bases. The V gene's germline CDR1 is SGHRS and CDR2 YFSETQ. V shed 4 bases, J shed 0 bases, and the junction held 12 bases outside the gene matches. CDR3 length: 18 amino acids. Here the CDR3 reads CASSKRTGGLTTNYGYTF. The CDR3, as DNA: TGCGCCAGCAGCAAGAGGACAGGGGGTTTAACTACTAACTATGGCTACACCTTC.

The CDR3 protein is CASSLGRYNEKLFF. DNA for the CDR3: TGTGCCAGCAGCTTGGGGCGGTATAATGAAAAACTGTTTTTT. The chain is built from TRBV5-6 and TRBJ1-4, with no clear D. Germline-derived CDR1 and CDR2 are SGHDT and YYEEEE. The CDR3 spans 14 residues. V dropped 0 bases and J dropped 4 bases, with 7 bases sitting between them.

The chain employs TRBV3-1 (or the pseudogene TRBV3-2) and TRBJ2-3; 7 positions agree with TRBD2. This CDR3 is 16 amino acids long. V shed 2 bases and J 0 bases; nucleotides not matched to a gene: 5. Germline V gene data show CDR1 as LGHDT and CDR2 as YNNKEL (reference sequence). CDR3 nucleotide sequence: TGTGCCAGCAGCCAAAGGCAAGCGGGAAGCACAGATACGCAGTATTTT. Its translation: CASSQRQAGSTDTQYF.

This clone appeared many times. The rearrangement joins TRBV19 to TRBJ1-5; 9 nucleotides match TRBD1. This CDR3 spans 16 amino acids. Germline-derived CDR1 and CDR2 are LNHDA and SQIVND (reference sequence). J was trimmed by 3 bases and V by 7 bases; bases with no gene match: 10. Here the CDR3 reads CASTILGQGFNQPQHF. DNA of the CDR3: TGTGCCAGTACCATCCTGGGACAGGGCTTCAATCAGCCCCAGCATTTT.

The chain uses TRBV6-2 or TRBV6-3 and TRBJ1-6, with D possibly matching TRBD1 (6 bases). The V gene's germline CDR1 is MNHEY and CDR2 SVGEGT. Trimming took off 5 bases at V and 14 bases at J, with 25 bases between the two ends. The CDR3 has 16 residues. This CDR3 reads CASSQNLQGRQFALHF. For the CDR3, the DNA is TGTGCCAGCAGTCAGAATCTACAGGGCCGGCAGTTTGCCCTCCACTTT.

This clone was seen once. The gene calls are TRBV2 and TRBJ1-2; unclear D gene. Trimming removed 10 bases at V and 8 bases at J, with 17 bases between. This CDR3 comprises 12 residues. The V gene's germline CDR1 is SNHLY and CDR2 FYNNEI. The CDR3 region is CATFVGLGGYTF. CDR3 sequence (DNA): TGTGCCACCTTTGTTGGACTTGGCGGCTACACCTTC. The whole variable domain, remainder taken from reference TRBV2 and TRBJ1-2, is EPEVTQTPSHQVTQMGQEVILRCVPISNHLYFYWYRQILGQKVEFLVSFYNNEISEKSEIFDDQFSVERPDGSNFTLKIRSTKLEDSAMYFCATFVGLGGYTFGSGTRLTVV.

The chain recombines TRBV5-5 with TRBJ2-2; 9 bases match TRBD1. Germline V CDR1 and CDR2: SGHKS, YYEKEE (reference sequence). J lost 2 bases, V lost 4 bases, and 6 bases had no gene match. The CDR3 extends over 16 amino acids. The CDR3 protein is CASSIRTGVNTGELFF. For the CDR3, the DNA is TGTGCCAGCAGCATACGGACAGGGGTTAACACCGGGGAGCTGTTTTTT.

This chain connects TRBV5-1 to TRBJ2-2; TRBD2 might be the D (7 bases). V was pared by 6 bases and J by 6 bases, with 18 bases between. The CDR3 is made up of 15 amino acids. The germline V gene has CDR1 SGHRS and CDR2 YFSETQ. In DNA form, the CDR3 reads TGCGCCAGCACGCTCCGGGGGGCGTCCGCCGGGGAGCTGTTTTTT. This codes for CASTLRGASAGELFF. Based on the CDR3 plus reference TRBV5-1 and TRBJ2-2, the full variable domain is KAGVTQTPRYLIKTRGQQVTLSCSPISGHRSVSWYQQTPGQGLQFLFEYFSETQRNKGNFPGRFSGRQFSNSRSEMNVSTLELGDSALYLCASTLRGASAGELFFGEGSRLTVL.

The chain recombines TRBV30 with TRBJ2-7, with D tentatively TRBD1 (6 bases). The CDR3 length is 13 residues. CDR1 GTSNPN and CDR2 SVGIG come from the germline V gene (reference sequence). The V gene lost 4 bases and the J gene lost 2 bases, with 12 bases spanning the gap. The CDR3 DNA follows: TGTGCCTGGAACTCCAGGGACACCTACGAGCAGTACTTC. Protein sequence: CAWNSRDTYEQYF.

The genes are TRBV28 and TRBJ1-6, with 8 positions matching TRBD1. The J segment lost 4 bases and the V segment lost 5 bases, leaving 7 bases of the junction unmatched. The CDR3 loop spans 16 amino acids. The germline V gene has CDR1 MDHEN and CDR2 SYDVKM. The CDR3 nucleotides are TGTGCCAGCAGTCACCGGGACAGGCCTTATAATTCACCCCTCCACTTT. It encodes CASSHRDRPYNSPLHF.

In nucleotides, the CDR3 is TGTGCCAGCAGCCTTATACAGGGATACGGGTATAATTCACCCCTCCACTTT. This codes for CASSLIQGYGYNSPLHF. The V and J genes are TRBV13 and TRBJ1-6; D might be TRBD1 (6 bases). Trimming shortened V by 5 bases and J by 4 bases, and 18 bases separated the two germline ends. The CDR3 spans 17 residues. Germline V lookup: CDR1 PRHDT, CDR2 FYEKMQ (reference sequence).

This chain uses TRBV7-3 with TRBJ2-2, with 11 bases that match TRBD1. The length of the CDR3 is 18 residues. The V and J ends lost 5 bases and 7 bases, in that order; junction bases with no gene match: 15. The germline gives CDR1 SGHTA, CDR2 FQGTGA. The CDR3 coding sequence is TGTGCCAGCAGCCCCCGAGGGGGGACAGGGGGATTTGGCGGGGAGCTGTTTTTT. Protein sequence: CASSPRGGTGGFGGELFF.

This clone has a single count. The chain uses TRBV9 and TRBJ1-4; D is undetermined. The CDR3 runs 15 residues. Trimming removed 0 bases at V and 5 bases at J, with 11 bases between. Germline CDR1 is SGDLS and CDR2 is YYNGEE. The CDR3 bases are TGTGCCAGCAGCGTAGGACGACTTCCGAATGAAAAACTGTTTTTT. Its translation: CASSVGRLPNEKLFF.

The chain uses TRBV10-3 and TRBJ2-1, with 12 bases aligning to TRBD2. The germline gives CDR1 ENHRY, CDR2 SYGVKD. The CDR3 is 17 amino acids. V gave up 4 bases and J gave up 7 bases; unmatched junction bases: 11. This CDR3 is CAISGNILAGGLNEQFF. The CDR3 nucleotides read TGTGCCATCAGTGGGAATATTCTAGCGGGAGGGCTGAATGAGCAGTTCTTC.

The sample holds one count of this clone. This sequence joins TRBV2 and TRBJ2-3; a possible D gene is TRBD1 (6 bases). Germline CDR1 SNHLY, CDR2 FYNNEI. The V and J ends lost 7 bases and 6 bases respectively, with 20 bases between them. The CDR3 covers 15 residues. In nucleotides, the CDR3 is TGTGCCAGCAAGCTTGGGGTAGGGGGTACGGATACGCAGTATTTT. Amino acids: CASKLGVGGTDTQYF.

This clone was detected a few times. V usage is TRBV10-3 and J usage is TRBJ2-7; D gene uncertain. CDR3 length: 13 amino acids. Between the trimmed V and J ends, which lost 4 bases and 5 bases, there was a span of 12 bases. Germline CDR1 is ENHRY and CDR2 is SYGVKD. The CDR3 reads CAISVDTVNEQYF. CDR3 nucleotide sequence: TGTGCCATCAGTGTTGACACTGTCAACGAGCAGTACTTC.

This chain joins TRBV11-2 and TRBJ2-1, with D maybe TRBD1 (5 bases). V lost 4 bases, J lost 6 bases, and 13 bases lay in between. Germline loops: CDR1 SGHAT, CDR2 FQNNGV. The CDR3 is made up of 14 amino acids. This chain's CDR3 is CASSSLQGLNEQFF. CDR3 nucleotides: TGTGCCAGCAGCTCCCTCCAGGGCCTCAATGAGCAGTTCTTC.

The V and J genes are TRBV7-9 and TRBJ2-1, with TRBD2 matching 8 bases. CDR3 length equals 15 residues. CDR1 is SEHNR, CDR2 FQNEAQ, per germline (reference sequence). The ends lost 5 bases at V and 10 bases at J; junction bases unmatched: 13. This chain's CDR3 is CASSPGGGGPREQFF. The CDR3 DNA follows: TGTGCCAGCAGCCCCGGGGGCGGGGGGCCTCGGGAGCAGTTCTTC.